A single sample is the source of the 23 T cell receptor beta chains below, sequenced in a study of early T cells in non-severe SARS-CoV-2 infection. TCRdb re-called the 5' RACE reads with MiXCR, one entry per CDR3 protein. Of 55,000 to 75,000 distinct CDR3 sequences in the sample, 8% to 10% were seen once. The source material was whole blood. The receptors were gathered from an adult who was a healthcare worker with PCR-confirmed SARS-CoV-2 infection or an uninfected control (not recorded which).

There are many counts of this clonotype. V is TRBV10-2 and J is TRBJ2-2; maybe TRBD1 (6 bases). The germline V gene encodes CDR1 WSHSY and CDR2 SAAADI. With 3 bases removed from V and 6 bases from J, the gap between germline ends came to 11 bases. The CDR3 is 14 residues long. CDR3 protein: CASSDRGIAGELFF. The CDR3, as DNA: TGCGCCAGCAGTGACAGGGGAATTGCCGGGGAGCTGTTTTTT.

A few counts support this clonotype. This sequence joins TRBV12-3 or TRBV12-4 and TRBJ1-1; D gene uncertain. Trimming removed 5 bases from V and 4 bases from J, with 17 bases in between. CDR3 size: 15 residues. The CDR3 region has the DNA TGTGCCAGCAGTCTCTCCTCTTCAGGTTTCACTGAAGCTTTCTTT. Protein product: CASSLSSSGFTEAFF.

This clonotype was seen many times. The rearrangement uses TRBV27 and TRBJ1-1; D is unresolved. The CDR3 length is 15 residues. The germline V and J ends were trimmed by 6 bases and 1 base, with 15 bases remaining between them. Per germline, CDR1 MNHEY and CDR2 SMNVEV (reference sequence). The CDR3 reads CASSSPPYTNTEAFF. For the CDR3, the DNA is TGTGCCAGCAGCTCCCCCCCTTACACGAACACTGAAGCTTTCTTT.

This clonotype appeared a few times. The chain couples TRBV5-1 to TRBJ1-5; 7 bases fit TRBD1. From germline, CDR1 is SGHRS and CDR2 YFSETQ. There are 14 residues in the CDR3. V lost 4 bases, J lost 7 bases, and 8 bases stayed unmatched. The CDR3, as DNA: TGCGCCAGCAGCGTCGGGACAGCTGGGCAGCCCCAGCATTTT. The encoded protein is CASSVGTAGQPQHF.

This clonotype has a count of ten or more. This chain links TRBV6-6 with TRBJ1-1; TRBD1 might be the D (5 bases). The V gene's germline CDR1 is MNHNY and CDR2 SVGAGI (reference sequence). This CDR3 has 12 residues. V lost 7 bases and J 4 bases, leaving 10 bases between the germline ends. DNA of the CDR3: TGTGCCAGCAACCCAGGGTTCACTGAAGCTTTCTTT. It specifies CASNPGFTEAFF.

This clonotype is judged medium-sized. CDR3 region: CATSDWTPGQGSGELFF. For the CDR3, the DNA is TGTGCCACCAGTGATTGGACTCCGGGACAGGGGTCCGGGGAGCTGTTTTTT. The chain is built from TRBV24-1 and TRBJ2-2, with 10 nucleotides matching TRBD1. The CDR3 covers 17 residues. The germline CDR1 and CDR2 sequences are KGHDR and SFDVKD. The ends lost 2 bases at V and 6 bases at J; junction bases unmatched: 8.

The V and J genes are TRBV11-1 and TRBJ2-2, with D perhaps TRBD1 (5 bases). This CDR3 spans 13 amino acids. CDR1 is SGHAT, CDR2 FQDESV, per germline (reference sequence). V gave up 5 bases and J gave up 4 bases, with 8 bases separating them. CDR3 in amino acids: CASSRDSTGELFF. CDR3 in DNA: TGTGCCAGCAGCAGAGACAGCACCGGGGAGCTGTTTTTT. The full variable domain, its missing parts supplied by reference TRBV11-1 and TRBJ2-2, is EAEVAQSPRYKITEKSQAVAFWCDPISGHATLYWYRQILGQGPELLVQFQDESVVDDSQLPKDRFSAERLKGVDSTLKIQPAELGDSAMYLCASSRDSTGELFFGEGSRLTVL.

This clonotype has a handful of counts. The chain links TRBV4-1 to TRBJ2-1; no definite D call. This CDR3 is 17 amino acids long. CDR1 is MGHRA, CDR2 YSYEKL, per germline. The ends were cut back, 1 base at V and 0 bases at J, with 13 bases in the middle. The CDR3 coding sequence is TGCGCCAGCAGCCAAGTTGGGCTTCCGAGCTCCTACAATGAGCAGTTCTTC. Protein product: CASSQVGLPSSYNEQFF.

This clonotype was counted a few times. The chain is built from TRBV6-1 and TRBJ2-4, with 8 nucleotides matching TRBD1. The CDR3 spans 17 residues. Germline V gives CDR1 MNHNS, CDR2 SASEGT. Trimming cost V 5 bases and J 0 bases; bases outside gene matches: 9. The CDR3 spells CASSNQGDRLAKNIQYF. The CDR3 coding sequence is TGTGCCAGCAGTAACCAAGGGGACAGGCTAGCCAAAAACATTCAGTACTTC.

This clonotype has a count of ten or more. The genes are TRBV5-1 and TRBJ2-5; 8 nucleotides line up with TRBD2. J lost 4 bases, V lost 2 bases, and 7 bases had no gene match. Germline CDR1 reads SGHRS; CDR2 reads YFSETQ. The CDR3 spans 15 residues. The CDR3 reads CASSLRGGPGETQYF. The CDR3 DNA follows: TGCGCCAGCAGCTTACGCGGGGGGCCAGGAGAGACCCAGTACTTC. Full variable domain (outside the CDR3, taken from reference TRBV5-1 and TRBJ2-5): KAGVTQTPRYLIKTRGQQVTLSCSPISGHRSVSWYQQTPGQGLQFLFEYFSETQRNKGNFPGRFSGRQFSNSRSEMNVSTLELGDSALYLCASSLRGGPGETQYFGPGTRLLVL.

This clonotype appeared a few times. This chain connects TRBV5-1 to TRBJ1-1, with a possible D match to TRBD1 (5 bases). V was trimmed by 4 bases and J by 3 bases, leaving 10 bases between them. The CDR3 spans 13 residues. The germline gives CDR1 SGHRS, CDR2 YFSETQ. CDR3 DNA sequence: TGCGCCAGCAGCCAAACAGGATACACTGAAGCTTTCTTT. It is translated as CASSQTGYTEAFF.

This clonotype has at least ten counts. The CDR3 DNA follows: TGTGCCAGGAGAACAGGGTTGGGGGAACAGCCCCAGCATTTT. This codes for CARRTGLGEQPQHF. J is TRBJ1-5 and V is TRBV27, with TRBD1 as a possible D gene (6 bases). V dropped 9 bases and J dropped 7 bases, with 19 bases sitting between them. Germline CDR1 MNHEY, CDR2 SMNVEV (reference sequence). The length of the CDR3 is 14 residues.

The rearrangement links TRBV15 to TRBJ2-2; possible D gene TRBD1, 6 bases. This CDR3 is 16 amino acids long. The V gene's germline CDR1 is LNHNV and CDR2 YYDKDF (reference sequence). V dropped 0 bases and J dropped 0 bases, with 8 bases sitting between them. The CDR3 loop reads CATSRDWTANTGELFF. The CDR3 coding sequence is TGTGCCACCAGCAGAGATTGGACAGCGAACACCGGGGAGCTGTTTTTT.

This clonotype turned up a few times. The chain employs TRBV5-1 and TRBJ2-1; perhaps TRBD1 as D (6 bases). The CDR3 length is 16 residues. V was cut by 7 bases and J by 0 bases, with 17 bases left in between. Germline-derived CDR1 and CDR2 are SGHRS and YFSETQ. CDR3 DNA sequence: TGCGCCAGCCGGAGAGAGGGGGTAATCTCCTACAATGAGCAGTTCTTC. This encodes CASRREGVISYNEQFF.

This clonotype came up a few times. The chain employs TRBV7-3 and TRBJ1-1; a weak D match, TRBD1 (6 bases). The CDR3 has 14 amino acids. CDR1 is SGHTA, CDR2 FQGTGA, per germline. V was pared by 1 base and J by 11 bases, with 17 bases between. This CDR3 is CASSLIPGHRDAFF. The DNA for the CDR3 is TGTGCCAGCAGCTTAATTCCTGGACACAGGGATGCTTTCTTT.

The V gene is TRBV5-1, the J gene TRBJ2-3, with 8 bases that match TRBD2. Germline V CDR1 and CDR2: SGHRS, YFSETQ. V lost 4 bases, J lost 2 bases, and 6 bases stayed unmatched. This CDR3 has 15 residues. CDR3 nucleotide sequence: TGCGCCAGCAGCCTCCAGCGGGGGACCACAGATACGCAGTATTTT. This codes for CASSLQRGTTDTQYF.

The chain has TRBV7-2 and TRBJ2-2; possibly TRBD2 for D (6 bases). The V end was cut by 5 bases, the J end by 2 bases, with 12 bases between. The germline V gene encodes CDR1 SGHTA and CDR2 FQGNSA. The CDR3 is 15 amino acids. CDR3 DNA: TGTGCCAGCAGCGCGGGACTTACAAACACCGGGGAGCTGTTTTTT. Translation: CASSAGLTNTGELFF.

This clonotype was counted many times. V gene TRBV10-3 combines with J gene TRBJ1-2, with 12 bases aligning to TRBD1. CDR3 length: 15 amino acids. The germline gives CDR1 ENHRY, CDR2 SYGVKD. With V trimmed by 7 bases and J by 6 bases, 9 bases remained unmatched. CDR3 residues: CAIMAGQGAFDGYTF. For the CDR3, the DNA is TGTGCCATCATGGCGGGACAGGGGGCTTTTGATGGCTACACCTTC.

This chain connects TRBV6-1 to TRBJ1-4, with a weak D call TRBD1 (5 bases). The ends were cut back, 7 bases at V and 5 bases at J, with 11 bases in the middle. The CDR3 is 13 residues long. CDR1 is MNHNS, CDR2 SASEGT, per germline. The CDR3 nucleotides read TGTGCCAGCACCCGGGACCTCAATGAAAAACTGTTTTTT. This codes for CASTRDLNEKLFF.

The chain links TRBV19 to TRBJ2-1; tentatively, D is TRBD2 (6 bases). This CDR3 comprises 14 residues. Germline V gene lookup returns CDR1 LNHDA and CDR2 SQIVND (reference sequence). Trimming cost V 6 bases and J 3 bases, with 12 bases left between them. The CDR3 loop reads CASREGIGYNEQFF. For the CDR3, the DNA is TGTGCCAGTAGGGAGGGGATCGGCTACAATGAGCAGTTCTTC.

In this sample, this clonotype turned up a few times. The junction differs from germline at one of its ends, possibly a read error. The rearrangement joins TRBV24-1 to TRBJ2-2; D gene uncertain. The CDR3 has 12 residues. Germline V gene sequence: CDR1 KGHDR, CDR2 SFDVKD. CDR3 nucleotides: TGTGCCACCAGTGTTTTGAGCGGGGAGCTGTTTTTT. It specifies CATSVLSGELFF.

The chain uses TRBV30 and TRBJ1-1; D not resolved. The germline V and J ends were trimmed by 3 bases and 6 bases, with 8 bases remaining between them. There are 11 residues in the CDR3. Germline values: CDR1 GTSNPN, CDR2 SVGIG (reference sequence). CDR3 protein: CAWRRVPEAFF. The CDR3 DNA is TGTGCCTGGAGAAGGGTGCCTGAAGCTTTCTTT.

CDR3 nucleotides: TGTGCCAGCAGGGGACAGGGGGCCGGCACCGGGGAGCTGTTTTTT. Encoded protein: CASRGQGAGTGELFF. This chain links TRBV7-6 with TRBJ2-2; TRBD1 matches 12 bases. CDR3 size: 15 residues. Germline CDR1 is SGHVS and CDR2 is FNYEAQ. J lost 4 bases, V lost 6 bases, and 3 bases had no gene match.